This passage covers 5 T cell receptor beta chains from one sample sequenced in a study of cytomegalovirus exposure and HLA in healthy donors. The primer mix had 60 Vbeta and 13 Jbeta primers. The repertoire was sequenced with immunoSEQ multiplex PCR; TCRdb's copy has only in-frame clones and lacks some. The data contain approximately 290,000 clones, 80% of them singletons. Specimen: PBMCs. Source of these receptors: a girl aged 2-10 years in good health and CMV-seronegative.

This clone showed up just a few times. This chain uses TRBV4-2 with TRBJ1-1, with 10 bases matching TRBD1. The CDR3 covers 15 residues. CDR1 LGHNA and CDR2 YNFKEQ come from the germline V gene. Unmatched junction bases numbered 6, after V lost 3 bases and J lost 5 bases. CDR3 nucleotide sequence: TGTGCCAGCAGCCAGACCGACAGGGGGCAGACTGAAGCTTTCTTT. The encoded protein is CASSQTDRGQTEAFF.

The J gene is TRBJ1-1, the V gene TRBV6-5; the match to TRBD1 covers 8 bases. In germline, CDR1 is MNHEY, CDR2 SVGAGI. The ends lost 6 bases at V and 1 base at J; junction bases unmatched: 4. This CDR3 has 14 amino acids. For the CDR3, the DNA is TGTGCCAGCAGCTATGACAGGGGGAACACTGAAGCTTTCTTT. It codes for CASSYDRGNTEAFF.

In this sample, this clone turned up a few times. The J gene is TRBJ2-7, the V gene TRBV28; D might be TRBD1 (6 bases). CDR1 is MDHEN, CDR2 SYDVKM, per germline. The CDR3 sequence is 11 residues long. Trimming pared 5 bases from V and 4 bases from J, leaving 6 bases between. The CDR3 protein is CASSTGYEQYF. DNA of the CDR3: TGTGCCAGCAGTACAGGGTACGAGCAGTACTTC.

The chain employs TRBV2 and TRBJ2-3, with D uncertain. CDR1 is SNHLY, CDR2 FYNNEI, per germline. The CDR3 runs to 12 residues. Trimming removed 1 base from V and 5 bases from J, with 4 bases in between. The CDR3 bases are TGTGCCAGCAGTGAAGGCGGAGATACGCAGTATTTT. Residues: CASSEGGDTQYF.

The V gene is TRBV7-9, the J gene TRBJ2-7; D remains unclear. This CDR3 contains 14 residues. Trimming took off 2 bases at V and 2 bases at J, with 10 bases between the two ends. From germline, CDR1 is SEHNR and CDR2 FQNEAQ (reference sequence). This CDR3 reads CASSLSSATYEQYF. DNA of the CDR3: TGTGCCAGCAGCTTATCTTCAGCGACCTACGAGCAGTACTTC.